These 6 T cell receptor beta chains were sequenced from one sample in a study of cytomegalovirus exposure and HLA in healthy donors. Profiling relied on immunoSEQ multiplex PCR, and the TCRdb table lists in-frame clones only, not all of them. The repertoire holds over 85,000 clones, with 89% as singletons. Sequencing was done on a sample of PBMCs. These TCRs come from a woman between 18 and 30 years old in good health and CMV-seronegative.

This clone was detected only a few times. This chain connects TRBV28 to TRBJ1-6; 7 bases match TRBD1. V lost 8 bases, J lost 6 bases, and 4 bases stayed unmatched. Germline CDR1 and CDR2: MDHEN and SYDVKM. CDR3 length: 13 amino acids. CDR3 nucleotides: TGTGCCAGCGCACAGGGGATTAATTCACCCCTCCACTTT. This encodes CASAQGINSPLHF. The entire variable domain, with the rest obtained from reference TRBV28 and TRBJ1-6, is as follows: DVKVTQSSRYLVKRTGEKVFLECVQDMDHENMFWYRQDPGLGLRLIYFSYDVKMKEKGDIPEGYSVSREKKERFSLILESASTNQTSMYLCASAQGINSPLHFGNGTRLTVT.

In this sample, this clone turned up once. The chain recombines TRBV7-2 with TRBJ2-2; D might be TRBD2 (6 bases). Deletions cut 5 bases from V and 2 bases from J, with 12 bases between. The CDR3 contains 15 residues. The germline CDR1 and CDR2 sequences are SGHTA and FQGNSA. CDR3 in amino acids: CASSLGLINTGELFF. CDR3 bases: TGTGCCAGCAGCCTGGGACTTATCAACACCGGGGAGCTGTTTTTT.

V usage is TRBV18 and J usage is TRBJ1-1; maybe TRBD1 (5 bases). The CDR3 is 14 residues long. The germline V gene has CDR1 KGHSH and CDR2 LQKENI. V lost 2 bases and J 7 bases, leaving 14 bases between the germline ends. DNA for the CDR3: TGTGCCAGCTCACCAACACAGGTAGTTAATGAAGCTTTCTTT. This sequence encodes CASSPTQVVNEAFF.

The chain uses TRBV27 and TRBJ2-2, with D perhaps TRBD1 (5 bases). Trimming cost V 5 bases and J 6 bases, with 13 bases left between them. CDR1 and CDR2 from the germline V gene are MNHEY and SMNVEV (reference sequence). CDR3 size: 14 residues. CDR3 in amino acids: CASSGSRAPGELFF. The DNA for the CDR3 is TGTGCCAGCAGTGGATCCAGGGCACCCGGGGAGCTGTTTTTT.

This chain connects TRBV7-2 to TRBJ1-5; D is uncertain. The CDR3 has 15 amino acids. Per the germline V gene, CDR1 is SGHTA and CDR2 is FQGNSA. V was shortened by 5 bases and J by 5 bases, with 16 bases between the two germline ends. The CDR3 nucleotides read TGTGCCAGCAGCACCGGTCCTCTATCCCATCAGCCCCAGCATTTT. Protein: CASSTGPLSHQPQHF.

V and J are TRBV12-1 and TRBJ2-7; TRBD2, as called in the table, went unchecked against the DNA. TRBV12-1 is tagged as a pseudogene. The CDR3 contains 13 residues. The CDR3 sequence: CASSFLYLYEQYF. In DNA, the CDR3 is TGTGCCAGCAGCTTCCTCTATCTCTACGAGCAGTACTTC.